The 21 T cell receptor beta chains listed next were all sequenced from one sample in a study of shared clonotypes between healthy human individuals. Some clones are missing from TCRdb's copy, which holds only in-frame ones; the method was immunoSEQ multiplex PCR. The table shows 2,500,000 or so clones, with approximately 93% occurring only once. Sequenced material: naive CD4+ T cells from PBMCs. Subset: CD45RA+ positively selected. These receptors were taken from a man aged 18-30 years in good health. Some clones in this sample may be carry-over from other donors' samples.

This clone was detected only once. The rearrangement uses TRBV11-3 and TRBJ1-2; a weak D match, TRBD1 (6 bases). This CDR3 is 15 amino acids long. Germline loops: CDR1 SGHNT, CDR2 YENEEA. The germline V and J ends were trimmed by 10 bases and 0 bases, with 18 bases remaining between them. CDR3 region: CAIRPGAGPNYGYTF. For the CDR3, the DNA is TGTGCCATTCGGCCGGGGGCCGGGCCTAACTATGGCTACACCTTC. Complete variable domain (other parts from reference TRBV11-3 and TRBJ1-2): EAGVVQSPRYKIIEKKQPVAFWCNPISGHNTLYWYLQNLGQGPELLIRYENEEAVDDSQLPKDRFSAERLKGVDSTLKIQPAELGDSAVYLCAIRPGAGPNYGYTFGSGTRLTVV.

CDR3 bases: TGCGCCAGCAGCTTGACCGGGGATCATAATTCACCCCTCCACTTT. Translation: CASSLTGDHNSPLHF. V and J are TRBV5-1 and TRBJ1-6; D gene unclear. CDR3 length: 15 residues. The V gene's germline CDR1 is SGHRS and CDR2 YFSETQ. Trimming cost V 1 base and J 5 bases, with 10 bases left between them.

The chain links TRBV7-2 to TRBJ2-7, with D possibly TRBD1 on 5 matching bases. V was trimmed by 1 base and J by 7 bases, leaving 11 bases between them. The V gene's germline CDR1 is SGHTA and CDR2 FQGNSA. The CDR3 is 13 residues long. CDR3 DNA: TGTGCCAGCAGCTTAGTCAGGGTTGGTGAGCAGTACTTC. Translation: CASSLVRVGEQYF.

The J gene is TRBJ2-1, the V gene TRBV28, with 8 bases identical to TRBD1. Per the germline V gene, CDR1 is MDHEN and CDR2 is SYDVKM. J was trimmed by 1 base and V by 5 bases; bases with no gene match: 7. This CDR3 contains 16 residues. The CDR3 here is CASSLPGGESYNEQFF. The CDR3 bases are TGTGCCAGCAGTCTGCCAGGGGGCGAGTCCTACAATGAGCAGTTCTTC.

This clone was counted a few times. The rearrangement links TRBV2 to TRBJ1-1, with TRBD1 identical over 7 bases. The CDR3 length is 14 residues. V lost 6 bases to trimming and J lost 4 bases; unmatched junction nucleotides: 8. Per the germline V gene, CDR1 is SNHLY and CDR2 is FYNNEI. CDR3 nucleotides: TGTGCCAGCAGGACCAGGGGGATGAGCACTGAAGCTTTCTTT. It codes for CASRTRGMSTEAFF.

The chain links TRBV5-1 to TRBJ2-7; D is unclear. V dropped 6 bases and J dropped 3 bases, with 10 bases sitting between them. This CDR3 has 12 amino acids. The V gene's germline CDR1 is SGHRS and CDR2 YFSETQ. The chain's CDR3 is CASTSINYEQYF. The DNA of the CDR3 is TGCGCCAGCACATCAATAAACTACGAGCAGTACTTC.

V usage is TRBV7-2 and J usage is TRBJ2-7, with 7 bases lining up with TRBD2. Germline-derived CDR1 and CDR2 are SGHTA and FQGNSA. The J segment lost 4 bases and the V segment lost 2 bases, leaving 8 bases of the junction unmatched. The CDR3 contains 15 residues. DNA of the CDR3: TGTGCCAGCAGCTTATATGCAGGGAGGGAATACGAGCAGTACTTC. Translation gives CASSLYAGREYEQYF.

Remarks on this clone: The same CDR3 arises from other DNA sequences in this sample as well. The chain carries TRBV7-2 and TRBJ1-5; 8 bases match TRBD1. V lost 3 bases to trimming and J lost 2 bases; unmatched junction nucleotides: 0. This CDR3 contains 14 residues. The germline gives CDR1 SGHTA, CDR2 FQGNSA. This CDR3 is CASSLTGGNQPQHF. CDR3 sequence (DNA): TGTGCCAGCAGCTTGACAGGGGGCAATCAGCCCCAGCATTTT.

This clone was seen a single time. This sequence joins TRBV5-1 and TRBJ2-5; D remains unclear. Trimming took off 5 bases at V and 5 bases at J, with 16 bases between the two ends. This CDR3 contains 14 residues. Germline CDR1 is SGHRS and CDR2 is YFSETQ. CDR3 in DNA: TGCGCCAGCAGGCATTTTTTGAGCCCGGAGACCCAGTACTTC. This encodes CASRHFLSPETQYF. Variable domain in full (rest from reference TRBV5-1 and TRBJ2-5): KAGVTQTPRYLIKTRGQQVTLSCSPISGHRSVSWYQQTPGQGLQFLFEYFSETQRNKGNFPGRFSGRQFSNSRSEMNVSTLELGDSALYLCASRHFLSPETQYFGPGTRLLVL.

As to this clone: This CDR3 is also generated by other DNA sequences in the sample. V and J are TRBV9 and TRBJ1-1; D gene ambiguous. CDR3 length equals 13 residues. Germline V gene data show CDR1 as SGDLS and CDR2 as YYNGEE. Trimming took off 0 bases at V and 8 bases at J, with 11 bases between the two ends. The CDR3 sequence is CASSVAGGLEAFF. In DNA form, the CDR3 reads TGTGCCAGCAGCGTAGCAGGAGGGCTAGAAGCTTTCTTT.

This chain joins TRBV7-8 and TRBJ1-5; no clear D. This CDR3 is built from 17 residues. V lost 5 bases, J lost 3 bases, and 20 bases lay in between. Germline values: CDR1 SGHVS, CDR2 FQNEAQ. This CDR3 reads CASSPVAKTTSNQPQHF. Written as DNA, the CDR3 is TGTGCCAGCAGCCCAGTGGCGAAAACAACCTCCAATCAGCCCCAGCATTTT.

This chain connects TRBV12-2 to TRBJ2-1; no DNA check was done on the table's D call, TRBD2. TRBV12-2 is a pseudogene. This CDR3 contains 16 residues. The CDR3 DNA follows: TGTGCAAGTCGCTCCGGAGCGGGAGGGCCGCACAATGAGCAGTTCTTC. Translation gives CASRSGAGGPHNEQFF.

The CDR3 DNA is TGTGCCAGCAGCTTATTCGGGGAGACCCAGTACTTC. It encodes CASSLFGETQYF. The V call is TRBV11-2, the J call TRBJ2-5; D remains ambiguous. From germline, CDR1 is SGHAT and CDR2 FQNNGV. CDR3 length: 12 residues. V lost 2 bases and J lost 5, with 6 bases in between. Together with reference TRBV11-2 and TRBJ2-5, the CDR3 gives the full variable domain: EAGVAQSPRYKIIEKRQSVAFWCNPISGHATLYWYQQILGQGPKLLIQFQNNGVVDDSQLPKDRFSAERLKGVDSTLKIQPAKLEDSAVYLCASSLFGETQYFGPGTRLLVL.

This clone was detected only once. The J gene is TRBJ2-7, the V gene TRBV7-2; maybe TRBD1 (6 bases). This CDR3 contains 15 residues. Germline V gives CDR1 SGHTA, CDR2 FQGNSA. Trimming pared 4 bases from V and 2 bases from J, leaving 15 bases between. The CDR3 DNA reads as TGTGCCAGCAGCTCCGCCCCACAGGGCCCCTACGAGCAGTACTTC. Translated, it gives CASSSAPQGPYEQYF.

In regard to this clone: Other nucleotide sequences in the sample specify the same CDR3. The chain recombines TRBV27 with TRBJ1-5; TRBD1 might be the D (5 bases). The CDR3 length is 14 residues. The germline V gene has CDR1 MNHEY and CDR2 SMNVEV (reference sequence). Trimming shortened V by 3 bases and J by 2 bases, and 8 bases separated the two germline ends. As DNA, the CDR3 is TGTGCCAGCAGTTTTCTAGGGGGCAATCAGCCCCAGCATTTT. Residues: CASSFLGGNQPQHF.

The CDR3 sequence is CASSPYPDSAQGEQYF. CDR3 DNA: TGTGCCAGCTCACCATACCCGGACAGCGCCCAGGGCGAGCAGTACTTC. V is TRBV18 and J is TRBJ2-7, with D perhaps TRBD1 (6 bases). V was shortened by 2 bases and J by 6 bases, with 20 bases between the two germline ends. Germline values: CDR1 KGHSH, CDR2 LQKENI. This CDR3 comprises 16 residues.

The rearrangement links TRBV4-2 to TRBJ2-7; D remains ambiguous. Trimming removed 1 base from V and 0 bases from J, with 22 bases in between. Germline CDR1 and CDR2: LGHNA and YNFKEQ. CDR3 length: 19 amino acids. The chain's CDR3 is CASSQGPKGPESFSYEQYF. CDR3 coding DNA: TGTGCCAGCAGCCAAGGGCCAAAAGGACCCGAGTCATTCTCCTACGAGCAGTACTTC.

As DNA, the CDR3 is TGTGCCAGCAGCTTAAGTAGGGGACAGGGGGCGCGCGGGGCCAACGTCCTGACTTTC. The encoded protein is CASSLSRGQGARGANVLTF. The chain carries TRBV7-3 and TRBJ2-6; 12 bases match TRBD1. Per the germline V gene, CDR1 is SGHTA and CDR2 is FQGTGA. The CDR3 covers 19 residues. Trimming removed 1 base from V and 4 bases from J; junction bases left unmatched: 8.

V usage is TRBV18 and J usage is TRBJ2-1; TRBD2 aligns across 10 bases. CDR1 and CDR2 (germline): KGHSH, LQKENI. The CDR3 is made up of 17 amino acids. The ends lost 3 bases at V and 0 bases at J; junction bases unmatched: 5. DNA of the CDR3: TGTGCCAGCTCACCTTTAGCTAGCGGGGGCTCCTACAATGAGCAGTTCTTC. It specifies CASSPLASGGSYNEQFF.

The chain carries TRBV30 and TRBJ2-3, with 9 bases that match TRBD2. This CDR3 region has 15 residues. CDR1 and CDR2 from the germline V gene are GTSNPN and SVGIG (reference sequence). The V segment lost 5 bases and the J segment 2 bases; nucleotides outside the gene matches: 8. The CDR3 loop is CAWERASGDTDTQYF. The CDR3 DNA is TGTGCCTGGGAGAGGGCTAGCGGGGACACAGATACGCAGTATTTT.

The chain recombines TRBV5-1 with TRBJ2-2; D ambiguous. With 2 bases removed from V and 6 bases from J, the gap between germline ends came to 17 bases. Germline V CDR1 and CDR2: SGHRS, YFSETQ. This CDR3 is 16 amino acids long. For the CDR3, the DNA is TGCGCCAGCAGCTTCGGTCCCCCGGCGTCCGCCGGGGAGCTGTTTTTT. The encoded protein is CASSFGPPASAGELFF.